This TCR beta chain was sequenced during a study of blood T cells in healthy people across ages. For the second PCR, which ran for about 6 to 11 cycles, a sample-barcoded 5' primer and a J-beta primer mix were used. TCRdb redid the calling of the 5' RACE reads with MiXCR, one entry per CDR3 protein. The sample consists of 550,000 to 650,000 distinct CDR3 sequences, about 30% of them appearing once. Study results and limitations: A strong correlation was found between TCR beta diversity and the percentage of naive T cells. In long-lived donors, naive CD4+ cell counts and diversity exceeded those of aged donors.

Notes on this clonotype: Its cognate antigen is unknown.

The CDR3 is made up of 13 amino acids. The germline V gene has CDR1 SQVTM and CDR2 ANQGSEA. The V gene lost 5 bases and the J gene lost 5 bases, with 15 bases spanning the gap. The chain is built from TRBV29-1 and TRBJ1-1; a possible D gene is TRBD1 (6 bases). This receptor was obtained from a woman of 80 years or more in good health. The sequenced sample consisted of blood. The CDR3 region is CSVSEGGSTEAFF. The CDR3 nucleotides read TGCAGCGTTTCGGAGGGGGGCAGTACTGAAGCTTTCTTT.